The source of this T cell receptor (beta chain) is a study of T cell repertoires in cytomegalovirus infection. Study-wide background: As its CMV epitopes, the study selected recently identified HLA-C-restricted and well-studied HLA-B-restricted targets. It can be stated that public TCR beta signatures indicated CMV infection as well as a matching HLA type. Study-level points and caveats: Ex vivo, HLA-C-restricted CMV-specific TCR beta clonotypes prevailed over the rest of the response. Frequencies of public TCR beta families were cumulated, and this identified carriers of CMV plus the relevant HLA.

MiXCR, applied by TCRdb to the reads, yields one record per CDR3 protein. The top ten hold roughly 18% of the sample, which has 680,000 or so distinct CDR3 sequences, 30% to 40% seen once. As regards this clonotype: Its antigen is undetermined.

The CDR3 contains 14 residues. Germline assignment: CDR1 DFQATT and CDR2 SNEGSKA (reference sequence). V gave up 3 bases and J gave up 7 bases; unmatched junction bases: 9. This sequence was found in a human donor in good health (CMV status not recorded). Some clones in this sample may be carry-over from other donors' samples. The V call is TRBV20-1, the J call TRBJ2-7; 10 bases are shared with TRBD2. The source material was cultured PBMCs, sampled from culture after CMV antigen stimulation. CDR3: CSASASGRAREQYF. DNA of the CDR3: TGCAGTGCTAGCGCGAGCGGGAGGGCCCGGGAGCAGTACTTC.